This T cell receptor beta chain was found in a study of tumor and adjacent non-tumor tissue in lung cancer. The template was RNA from unsorted bulk tissue. More than 3 cm separated this lung sample from the edge of the tumor. Notes on this clonotype: Its antigen is still unknown. One junction end does not reproduce the germline sequence, and a read error may be involved.

A modified ARM-PCR protocol with three rounds of nested PCR amplified TCRbeta. TCRdb passed the multiplex PCR reads through MiXCR, listing each CDR3 protein once. The sample lists fewer than 90,000 distinct CDR3 sequences; more than 75% were seen once. CDR3 length: 17 amino acids. Germline loops: CDR1 MNHEY, CDR2 SVGAGI. Study-level findings and limits: TCR diversity was significantly greater in tumor than normal lung tissue.

V is TRBV6-5 and J is TRBJ2-1; no firm D call. Sequenced material: distant non-tumor lung tissue. This TCR was recovered from a woman aged 45-65 years with non-small cell lung cancer. The CDR3 sequence: CVSSYSLAPSSYIEQFF. Here the CDR3 DNA reads TGTGTCAGCAGTTACTCCCTTGCCCCCAGCTCCTACATTGAGCAGTTCTTC.